This T cell receptor (beta chain) was identified during a study of cytomegalovirus exposure and HLA in healthy donors. Study-level background: An early data release held approximately 85 million unique TCRs from HLA-typed donors.

Turning to this clone: Antigen: not known.

60 Vbeta and 13 Jbeta primers were used in PCR. As processed by the authors: An analysis performed later counted 73 million or so unique TCR beta chains (roughly 10 million of them shared). Some clones are missing from TCRdb's copy, which holds only in-frame ones; the method was immunoSEQ multiplex PCR. V, J and clone size derive from that table, while D and trimming were established from the DNA sequence. The data contain roughly 120,000 clones, 65% to 80% of them seen just once; the ten biggest clones take up 4% to 5.5%. Study findings and constraints: Productive status was seen about 90% or about 30% of the time for most TCR beta V segments in an earlier analysis. It emerged from a later analysis that several of the most significant clusters appeared to be linked to common viral pathogens.

The V gene's germline CDR1 is KGHSH and CDR2 LQKENI. V was clipped by 4 bases and J by 8 bases; unmatched bases: 7. The CDR3 spans 13 residues. The sample consisted of PBMCs. This receptor was taken from a man younger than 45 in good health and CMV-seropositive. The chain carries TRBV18 and TRBJ1-2, with TRBD1 matching over 7 bases. CDR3 DNA: TGTGCCAGCTCACTCGGGACAGAGGAGGGCTACACCTTC. This gives the protein CASSLGTEEGYTF.